This T cell receptor beta chain was retrieved from a study of T cell repertoires in aging, cancer and after chemotherapy. The germline V gene has CDR1 SEHNR and CDR2 FQNEAQ (reference sequence). This CDR3 region has 14 residues. The V end lost 5 bases, the J end lost 2 bases, and 12 bases lay between the germline ends. Multiplex touch-down PCR with TRB-A/B primers amplified rearranged V-D-J TRB sequences. TCRdb redid the calling of the multiplex PCR reads with MiXCR, one entry per CDR3 protein. This repertoire shows about 6,800 distinct CDR3 sequences, over 35% found once; its top ten account for 14% to 15%. Peripheral blood genomic DNA, not sorted cells or RNA, was the template.

V usage is TRBV7-9 and J usage is TRBJ2-5; D unresolved. The sample comprised blood. This receptor was taken from a human donor in good health. The CDR3, as DNA: TGTGCCAGCAGCCCCCCGGTACCTCAAGAGACCCAGTACTTC. Its translation is CASSPPVPQETQYF.